This is a list of T cell receptor beta chains from one sample in a study of Ad26.COV2.S vaccination and SARS-CoV-2 variants. Profiling relied on immunoSEQ multiplex PCR, and the TCRdb table lists in-frame clones only, not all of them. The table records about 680,000 clones, roughly 90% of them present only once. Sequenced here: peripheral blood, sampled in a trial of Ad26.COV2.S vaccine versus placebo. All receptors derive from a person aged 18-60 years who received the Ad26.COV2.S COVID-19 vaccine or a placebo. CDR3s include the opening cysteine and the closing phenylalanine or tryptophan. The D gene is left open where the match is weak. Not every row has a clone size; where given, it reads once, few, many or a size class.

d_gene	v_gene	abundance	j_gene	CDR3nt	CDR3aa
NA	TRBV5-6	NA	TRBJ1-5	TGTGCCAGCAGCTGGATAAACGGCGGGGAACCCCAGCATTTT	CASSWINGGEPQHF
NA	TRBV24-1	NA	TRBJ2-1	TGTGCCACCAGTGATTCTACTCGGCTCACTTCCTACAATGAGCAGTTCTTC	CATSDSTRLTSYNEQFF
NA	TRBV19	NA	TRBJ1-1	TGTGCCAGTAGTATTTGGGGGGGGCACACTGAAGCTTTCTTT	CASSIWGGHTEAFF
NA	TRBV4-1	NA	TRBJ2-2	TGCGCCAGCAGCCAAGAACAGGCGTGGCCGTCTGGGGAGCTGTTTTTT	CASSQEQAWPSGELFF
NA	TRBV11-2	NA	TRBJ2-1	TGTGCCAGCAGCACCAGAAGGGAGCAGTTCTTC	CASSTRREQFF
TRBD1	TRBV30	NA	TRBJ1-1	TGTGCCTGGAGTGACAGGGGGGGGCCTTTCTTT	CAWSDRGGPFF
NA	TRBV7-8	NA	TRBJ2-1	TGTGCCAGCAGCTTAGGGTCCTACAATGAGCAGTTCTTC	CASSLGSYNEQFF
NA	TRBV7-3	NA	TRBJ2-5	TGTGCCAGCAGCTTATGGACCTGCCCGGGGACCCAGTACTTC	CASSLWTCPGTQYF
TRBD1	TRBV19	NA	TRBJ1-5	TGTGCCAGTAGTATAGAACAGGGGAATCAGCCCCAGCATTTT	CASSIEQGNQPQHF
NA	TRBV7-3	once	TRBJ1-6	TGTGCCAGCAGCTTAAACACCCATTCACCCCTCCACTTT	CASSLNTHSPLHF
TRBD1	TRBV4-2	NA	TRBJ2-1	TGTGCCAGCAGCTCACGTGGACAGGGGTACAATGAGCAGTTCTTC	CASSSRGQGYNEQFF
NA	TRBV20-1	NA	TRBJ2-1	TGCAGTGCTAGTCGGACAGTCGCCAATGAGCAGTTCTTC	CSASRTVANEQFF
TRBD1	TRBV7-6	NA	TRBJ1-2	TGTGCCAGCAGCTTAGAACCGGGACAGGGGTACTATGGCTACACCTTC	CASSLEPGQGYYGYTF
NA	TRBV5-1	NA	TRBJ2-1	TGCGCCAGCAGCAGTGGAGGGACGGACAATGAGCAGTTCTTC	CASSSGGTDNEQFF
NA	TRBV11-2	NA	TRBJ2-7	TGTGCCAGCAGCTTAGCCTTAGGGTTTGTACACTACGAGCAGTACTTC	CASSLALGFVHYEQYF
TRBD1	TRBV3-1/TRBV3-2	NA	TRBJ1-2	TGTGCCAGCAGCCGCGGACAGGGTTGGGACGGCTACACCTTC	CASSRGQGWDGYTF
NA	TRBV30	NA	TRBJ2-5	TGTGCCTGCTCTCGCGAGACCCAGTACTTC	CACSRETQYF
NA	TRBV29-1	NA	TRBJ1-1	TGCAGCGTTGAAGGGGTGGTCGTGAACACTGAAGCTTTCTTT	CSVEGVVVNTEAFF
TRBD2	TRBV10-3	NA	TRBJ2-3	TGTGCCATCAGCCCGGGACTAGCGGGGGGCACAGATACGCAGTATTTT	CAISPGLAGGTDTQYF
NA	TRBV5-6	NA	TRBJ1-1	TGTGCCAGCAGCTCCCGGCCGAACACTGAAGCTTTCTTT	CASSSRPNTEAFF
NA	TRBV6-6	NA	TRBJ2-7	TGTGCCAGCGGGCGGTATGAAGGGGAGCAGTACTTC	CASGRYEGEQYF
NA	TRBV2	NA	TRBJ1-5	TGTGCCAGCAGTGAATTTGGAGTTTTTCCCCAGCATTTT	CASSEFGVFPQHF
NA	TRBV29-1	NA	TRBJ2-1	TGCAGCGTCCCGAGAGAGGGCCGCACTGAGCAGTTCTTC	CSVPREGRTEQFF
NA	TRBV5-1	NA	TRBJ1-1	TGCGCCAGCAGCTTGACCGGGGACACTGAAGCTTTCTTT	CASSLTGDTEAFF